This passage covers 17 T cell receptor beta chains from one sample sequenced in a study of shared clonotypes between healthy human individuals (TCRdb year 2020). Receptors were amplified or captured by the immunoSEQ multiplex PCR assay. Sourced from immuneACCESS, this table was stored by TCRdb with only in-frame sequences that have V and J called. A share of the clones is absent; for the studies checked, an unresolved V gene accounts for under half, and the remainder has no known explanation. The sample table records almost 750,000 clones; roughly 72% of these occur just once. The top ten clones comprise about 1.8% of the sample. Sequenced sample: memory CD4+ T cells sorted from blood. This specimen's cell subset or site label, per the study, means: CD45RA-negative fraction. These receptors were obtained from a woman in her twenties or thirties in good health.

CDR3 in amino acids: CAWSGGLALQETQYF. The CDR3 DNA follows: TGTGCCTGGAGTGGGGGACTAGCGCTCCAAGAGACCCAGTACTTC. The rearrangement joins TRBV30 to TRBJ2-5; 10 bases map to TRBD2. Germline values: CDR1 GTSNPN, CDR2 SVGIG (reference sequence). With V trimmed by 1 base and J by 1 base, 3 bases remained unmatched. The CDR3 has 15 residues.

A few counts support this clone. CDR3 residues: CASIRSGTGGEQYF. The DNA for the CDR3 is TGTGCCAGCATTAGATCCGGGACAGGTGGCGAGCAGTACTTC. The rearrangement joins TRBV6-1 to TRBJ2-7; 8 nucleotides align to TRBD1. The CDR3 has 14 amino acids. The V and J ends lost 7 bases and 6 bases, in that order; junction bases with no gene match: 11. Looked up from germline, CDR1 is MNHNS and CDR2 is SASEGT.

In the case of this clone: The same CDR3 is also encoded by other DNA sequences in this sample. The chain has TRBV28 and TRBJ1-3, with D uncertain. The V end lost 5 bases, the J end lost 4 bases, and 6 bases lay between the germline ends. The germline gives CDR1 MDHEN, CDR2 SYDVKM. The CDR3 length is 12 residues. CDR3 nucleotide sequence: TGTGCCAGCAGTAGTCCCGGAAACACCATATATTTT. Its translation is CASSSPGNTIYF.

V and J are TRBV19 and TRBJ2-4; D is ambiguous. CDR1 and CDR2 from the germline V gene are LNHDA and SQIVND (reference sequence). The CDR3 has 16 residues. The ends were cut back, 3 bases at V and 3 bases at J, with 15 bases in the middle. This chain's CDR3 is CASSIAYNVNKNIQYF. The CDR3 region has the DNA TGTGCCAGTAGTATCGCCTACAACGTCAACAAAAACATTCAGTACTTC. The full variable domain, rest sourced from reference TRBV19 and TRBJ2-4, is DGGITQSPKYLFRKEGQNVTLSCEQNLNHDAMYWYRQDPGQGLRLIYYSQIVNDFQKGDIAEGYSVSREKKESFPLTVTSAQKNPTAFYLCASSIAYNVNKNIQYFGAGTRLSVL.

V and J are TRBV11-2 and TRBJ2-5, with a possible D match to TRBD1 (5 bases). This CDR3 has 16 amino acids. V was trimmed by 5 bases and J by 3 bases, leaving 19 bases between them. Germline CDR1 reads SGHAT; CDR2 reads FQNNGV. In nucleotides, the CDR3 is TGTGCCAGCAGCGGGAAATCAGGTTCCAGGGAAGAGACCCAGTACTTC. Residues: CASSGKSGSREETQYF.

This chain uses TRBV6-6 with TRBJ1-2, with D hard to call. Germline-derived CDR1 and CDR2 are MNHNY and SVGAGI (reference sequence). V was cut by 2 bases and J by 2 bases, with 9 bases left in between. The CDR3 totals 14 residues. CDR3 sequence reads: CASSYGRVNYGYTF. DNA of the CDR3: TGTGCCAGCAGTTACGGGAGGGTGAACTATGGCTACACCTTC.

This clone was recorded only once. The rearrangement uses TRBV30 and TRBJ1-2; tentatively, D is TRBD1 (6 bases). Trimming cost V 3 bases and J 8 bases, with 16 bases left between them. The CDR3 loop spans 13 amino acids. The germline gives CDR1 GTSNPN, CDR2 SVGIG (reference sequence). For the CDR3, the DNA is TGTGCCTGGAGCGAACAGGGTTTAGGGGGCTACACCTTC. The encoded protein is CAWSEQGLGGYTF.

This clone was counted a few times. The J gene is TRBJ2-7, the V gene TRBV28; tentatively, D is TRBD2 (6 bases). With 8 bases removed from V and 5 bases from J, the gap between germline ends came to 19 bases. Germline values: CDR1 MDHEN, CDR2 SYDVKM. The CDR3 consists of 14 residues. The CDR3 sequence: CASPPAGGIDEQYF. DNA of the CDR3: TGTGCCAGCCCGCCTGCCGGAGGGATCGACGAGCAGTACTTC.

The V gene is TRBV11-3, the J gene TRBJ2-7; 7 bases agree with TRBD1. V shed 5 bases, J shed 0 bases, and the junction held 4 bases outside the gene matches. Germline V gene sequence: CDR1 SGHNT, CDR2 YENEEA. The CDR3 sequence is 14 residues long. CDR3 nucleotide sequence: TGTGCCAGCAGCCGAGGACAGGACTCCTACGAGCAGTACTTC. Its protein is CASSRGQDSYEQYF.

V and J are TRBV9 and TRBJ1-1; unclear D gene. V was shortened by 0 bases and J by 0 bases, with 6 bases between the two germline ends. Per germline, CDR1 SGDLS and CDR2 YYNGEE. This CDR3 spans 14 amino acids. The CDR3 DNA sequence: TGTGCCAGCAGCGTAGACCTTATGAACACTGAAGCTTTCTTT. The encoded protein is CASSVDLMNTEAFF.

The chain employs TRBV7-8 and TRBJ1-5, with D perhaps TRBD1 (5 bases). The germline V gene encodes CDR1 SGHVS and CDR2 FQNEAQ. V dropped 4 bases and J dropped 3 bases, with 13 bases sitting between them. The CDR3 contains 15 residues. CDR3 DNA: TGTGCCAGCAGCTCTACAGGATTCGCCAATCAGCCCCAGCATTTT. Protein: CASSSTGFANQPQHF.

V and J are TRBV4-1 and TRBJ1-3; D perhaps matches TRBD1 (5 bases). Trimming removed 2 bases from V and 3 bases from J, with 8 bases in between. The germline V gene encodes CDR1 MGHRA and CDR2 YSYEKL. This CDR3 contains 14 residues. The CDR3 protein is CASSQSRVGNTIYF. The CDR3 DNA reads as TGCGCCAGCAGCCAATCCAGGGTTGGAAACACCATATATTTT.

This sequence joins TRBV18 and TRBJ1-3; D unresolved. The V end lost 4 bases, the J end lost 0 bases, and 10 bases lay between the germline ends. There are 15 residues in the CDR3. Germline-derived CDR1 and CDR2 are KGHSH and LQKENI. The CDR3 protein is CASSQDFRSGNTIYF. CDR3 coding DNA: TGTGCCAGCTCACAGGACTTCCGCTCTGGAAACACCATATATTTT.

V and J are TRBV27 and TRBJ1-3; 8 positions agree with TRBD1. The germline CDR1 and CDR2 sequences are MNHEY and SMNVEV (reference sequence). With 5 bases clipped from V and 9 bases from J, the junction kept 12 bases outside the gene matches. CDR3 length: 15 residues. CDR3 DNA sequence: TGTGCCAGCAGTAACACATCAGGGGGCTGGGGCACCATATATTTT. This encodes CASSNTSGGWGTIYF.

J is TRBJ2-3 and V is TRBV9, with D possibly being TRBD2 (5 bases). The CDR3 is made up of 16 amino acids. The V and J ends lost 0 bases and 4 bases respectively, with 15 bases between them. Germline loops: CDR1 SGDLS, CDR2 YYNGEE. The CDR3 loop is CASSVEEGRWADTQYF. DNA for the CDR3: TGTGCCAGCAGCGTAGAAGAGGGCCGGTGGGCAGATACGCAGTATTTT.

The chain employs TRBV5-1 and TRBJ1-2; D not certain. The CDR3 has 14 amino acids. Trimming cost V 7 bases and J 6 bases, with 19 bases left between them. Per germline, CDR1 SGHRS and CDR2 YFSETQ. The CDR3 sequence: CASRSEDGRHGYTF. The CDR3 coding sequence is TGCGCCAGCCGCTCCGAGGACGGCCGGCATGGCTACACCTTC.

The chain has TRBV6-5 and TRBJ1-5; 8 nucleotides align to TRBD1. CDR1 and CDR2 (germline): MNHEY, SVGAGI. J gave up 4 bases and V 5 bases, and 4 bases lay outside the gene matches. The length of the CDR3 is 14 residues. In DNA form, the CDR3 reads TGTGCCAGCAGTAACCGACAGGGGAATCAGCCCCAGCATTTT. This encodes CASSNRQGNQPQHF.